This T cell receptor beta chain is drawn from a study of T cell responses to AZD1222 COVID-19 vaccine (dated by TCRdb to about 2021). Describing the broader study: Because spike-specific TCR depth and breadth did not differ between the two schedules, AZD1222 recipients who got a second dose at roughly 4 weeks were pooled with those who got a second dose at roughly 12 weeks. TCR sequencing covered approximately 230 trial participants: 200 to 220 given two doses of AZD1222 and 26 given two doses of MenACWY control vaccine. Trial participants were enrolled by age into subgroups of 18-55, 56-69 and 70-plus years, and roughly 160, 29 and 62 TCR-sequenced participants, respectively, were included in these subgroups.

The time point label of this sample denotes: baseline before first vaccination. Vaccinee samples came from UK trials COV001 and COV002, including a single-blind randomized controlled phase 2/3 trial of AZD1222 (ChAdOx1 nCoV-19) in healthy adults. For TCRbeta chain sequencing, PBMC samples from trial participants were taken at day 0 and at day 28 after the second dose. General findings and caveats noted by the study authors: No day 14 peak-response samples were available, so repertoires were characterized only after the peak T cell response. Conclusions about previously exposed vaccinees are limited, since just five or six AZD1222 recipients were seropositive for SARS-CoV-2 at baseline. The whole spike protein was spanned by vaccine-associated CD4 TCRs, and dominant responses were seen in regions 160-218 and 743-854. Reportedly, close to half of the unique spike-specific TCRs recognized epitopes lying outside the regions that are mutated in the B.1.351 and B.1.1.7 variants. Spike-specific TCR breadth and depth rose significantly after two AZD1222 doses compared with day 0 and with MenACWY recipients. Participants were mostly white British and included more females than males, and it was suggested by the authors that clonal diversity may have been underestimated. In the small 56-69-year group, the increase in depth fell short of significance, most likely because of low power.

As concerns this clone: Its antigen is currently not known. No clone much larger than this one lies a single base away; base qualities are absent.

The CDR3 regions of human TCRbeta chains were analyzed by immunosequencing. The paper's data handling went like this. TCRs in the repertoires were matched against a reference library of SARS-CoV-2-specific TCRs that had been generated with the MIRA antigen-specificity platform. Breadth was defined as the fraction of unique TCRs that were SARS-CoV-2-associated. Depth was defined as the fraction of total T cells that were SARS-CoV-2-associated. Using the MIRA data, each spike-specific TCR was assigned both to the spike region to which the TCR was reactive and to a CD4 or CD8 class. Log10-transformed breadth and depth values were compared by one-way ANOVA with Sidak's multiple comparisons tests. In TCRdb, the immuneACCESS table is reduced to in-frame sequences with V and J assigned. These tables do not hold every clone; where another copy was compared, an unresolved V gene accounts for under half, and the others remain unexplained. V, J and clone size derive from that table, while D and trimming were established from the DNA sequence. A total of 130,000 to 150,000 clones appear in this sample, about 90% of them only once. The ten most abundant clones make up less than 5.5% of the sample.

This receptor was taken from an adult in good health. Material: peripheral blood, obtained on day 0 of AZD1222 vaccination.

In nucleotides, the sequence is TGTGCCAGCAGCCGGGTTAGGGGAGAGACCCAGTACTTC. The encoded protein is CASSRVRGETQYF. The rearranged chain carries TRBV7-2 and TRBJ2-5; possibly the D gene is TRBD1, per 5 matching bases. Spanning cysteine to phenylalanine, the CDR3 consists of 13 amino acids. Left in the record is the CDR3 DNA by itself, 39 bases read in frame from the first base. The germline V gene encodes CDR1 SGHTA and CDR2 FQGNSA. Relative to germline, V is 5 bases shorter and J is 4 bases shorter, with 11 bases between their ends.